This T cell receptor (beta chain) was captured in a study of T cell responses to AZD1222 COVID-19 vaccine. Whether given at about 4 or about 12 weeks, second doses were pooled. V was clipped by 5 bases and J by 4 bases, with 11 bases between them. From germline, CDR1 is SQVTM and CDR2 ANQGSEA. The CDR3 sequence is 12 residues long. This clone came up a few times. Its specificity is unknown. Study-level results: It was only a handful of AZD1222 recipients who were seropositive at baseline.

Measured with immunoSEQ multiplex PCR; TCRdb has only the in-frame clones, and not every one. The data show roughly 120,000 clones, 86% seen once. The clonotype originates from an adult who received the AZD1222 COVID-19 vaccine. The rearrangement joins TRBV29-1 to TRBJ2-5, with a possible D match to TRBD2 (5 bases). Sequencing was performed on peripheral blood, taken 28 days after the second AZD1222 dose. The CDR3 region has the DNA TGCAGCGTTCCGGACTGGGGAGAGACCCAGTACTTC. It yields the protein CSVPDWGETQYF.